This is a list of T cell receptor beta chains from one sample in a study of CD8 T cells in Susac syndrome. TCRdb re-called the immunoSEQ multiplex PCR reads through MiXCR, storing one row per CDR3 protein. Seen here are about 180,000 distinct CDR3 sequences, 80% to 95% observed once, and the top ten hold more than 0.08%. Sample: CD4+ T cells from PBMCs. These receptor sequences come from a human donor with multiple sclerosis. Each CDR3 is given with its conserved first and last residue. The order of the fields is clone size, V gene, D gene, J gene, CDR3 DNA, CDR3 protein. D genes are given only for firm matches. Expanded clones are given a class, and other clones once, few, many or no size at all.

abundance: NA
v_gene: TRBV24-1
d_gene: TRBD1
j_gene: TRBJ2-7
CDR3nt: TGTGCCACCATTGATCCCCCGTGGCAGGGGGCGTCCTACGAGCAGTACTTC
CDR3aa: CATIDPPWQGASYEQYF

abundance: NA
v_gene: TRBV2
d_gene: NA
j_gene: TRBJ2-7
CDR3nt: TGTGCCAGCAGTGCGGGGACTCCCGCCCACGAGCAGTACTTC
CDR3aa: CASSAGTPAHEQYF

abundance: NA
v_gene: TRBV20-1
d_gene: TRBD2
j_gene: TRBJ2-3
CDR3nt: TGCAGTGCTAGAGGGGAAGCGGGAGTGGAGACAGATACGCAGTATTTT
CDR3aa: CSARGEAGVETDTQYF

abundance: NA
v_gene: TRBV7-8
d_gene: NA
j_gene: TRBJ2-6
CDR3nt: TGTGCCAGCAGCCCCTTGCGGAGCTCTGGGGCCAACGTCCTGACTTTC
CDR3aa: CASSPLRSSGANVLTF

abundance: NA
v_gene: TRBV7-2
d_gene: NA
j_gene: TRBJ2-7
CDR3nt: TGTGCCAGCAGCTTACACTTTGGACCGGGGCTCTACGAGCAGTACTTC
CDR3aa: CASSLHFGPGLYEQYF

abundance: NA
v_gene: TRBV5-1
d_gene: NA
j_gene: TRBJ2-7
CDR3nt: TGCGCCAGCAGCTTGGAGGGAGGGACAGGCTACGAGCAGTACTTC
CDR3aa: CASSLEGGTGYEQYF

abundance: NA
v_gene: TRBV20-1
d_gene: TRBD2
j_gene: TRBJ2-2
CDR3nt: TGCAGTGCAAGGACTAGCGGGAGCGCCGGGGAGCTGTTTTTT
CDR3aa: CSARTSGSAGELFF

abundance: NA
v_gene: TRBV11-2
d_gene: NA
j_gene: TRBJ1-6
CDR3nt: TGTGCCAGCGGCAGGTTAGAAAATTCACCCCTCCACTTT
CDR3aa: CASGRLENSPLHF

abundance: NA
v_gene: TRBV6-1
d_gene: TRBD2
j_gene: TRBJ2-7
CDR3nt: TGTGCCAGCAGACAATTAGCGGGAGGGGGACTCTACGAGCAGTACTTC
CDR3aa: CASRQLAGGGLYEQYF

abundance: NA
v_gene: TRBV7-2
d_gene: NA
j_gene: TRBJ1-2
CDR3nt: TGTGCCAGCAGCCAGGGCTATGGCTACACCTTC
CDR3aa: CASSQGYGYTF

abundance: NA
v_gene: TRBV7-2
d_gene: NA
j_gene: TRBJ2-5
CDR3nt: TGTGCCAGCAGCTTAGAAGGAGGGTTGGAGACCCAGTACTTC
CDR3aa: CASSLEGGLETQYF

abundance: NA
v_gene: TRBV12-3/TRBV12-4
d_gene: NA
j_gene: TRBJ1-1
CDR3nt: TGTGCCAGCAGTAGCCCCCACGACGGAGTCACTGAAGCTTTCTTT
CDR3aa: CASSSPHDGVTEAFF

abundance: NA
v_gene: TRBV25-1
d_gene: NA
j_gene: TRBJ2-3
CDR3nt: TGTGCCAGCAGTGCTGACACAGGCACAGATACGCAGTATTTT
CDR3aa: CASSADTGTDTQYF

abundance: few
v_gene: TRBV14
d_gene: NA
j_gene: TRBJ2-5
CDR3nt: TGTGCCAGCAGCCAAGCGCCTAAGGAGACCCAGTACTTC
CDR3aa: CASSQAPKETQYF

abundance: NA
v_gene: TRBV3-1
d_gene: TRBD1
j_gene: TRBJ1-3
CDR3nt: TGTGCCAGCAGCCAAGAAGCAGGGGGCAGAAACACCATATATTTT
CDR3aa: CASSQEAGGRNTIYF

abundance: NA
v_gene: TRBV2
d_gene: NA
j_gene: TRBJ1-5
CDR3nt: TGTGCCAGCAGTGAAACGGCCTTCAATCAGCCCCAGCATTTT
CDR3aa: CASSETAFNQPQHF

abundance: few
v_gene: TRBV5-1
d_gene: NA
j_gene: TRBJ1-1
CDR3nt: TGCGCCAGCAGCTCGACAGCGCCCATGAACACTGAAGCTTTCTTT
CDR3aa: CASSSTAPMNTEAFF

abundance: NA
v_gene: TRBV5-6
d_gene: NA
j_gene: TRBJ2-6
CDR3nt: TGTGCCAGCAGCTTTAGGGTGGCTGGGGCCAACGTCCTGACTTTC
CDR3aa: CASSFRVAGANVLTF

abundance: NA
v_gene: TRBV5-6
d_gene: NA
j_gene: TRBJ2-5
CDR3nt: TGTGCCAGCAGCTTACCCAGCGTAGAGACCCAGTACTTC
CDR3aa: CASSLPSVETQYF

abundance: NA
v_gene: TRBV28
d_gene: TRBD1
j_gene: TRBJ1-5
CDR3nt: TGTGCCAGCAGTTCCTGGGACAGCGAGAATCAGCCCCAGCATTTT
CDR3aa: CASSSWDSENQPQHF